The 20 T cell receptor beta chains presented below share a single source sample, sequenced in a study of T cell responses to AZD1222 COVID-19 vaccine. The repertoire was sequenced with immunoSEQ multiplex PCR; TCRdb's copy has only in-frame clones and lacks some. The data contain 150,000 to 200,000 clones, roughly 94% of them singletons. The sequencing used peripheral blood, collected 28 days after the second AZD1222 dose. These receptors originate from an adult who received the AZD1222 COVID-19 vaccine.

V usage is TRBV3-1 (or the pseudogene TRBV3-2) and J usage is TRBJ2-2; the D gene is possibly TRBD1 (5 bases). The germline V gene encodes CDR1 LGHDT and CDR2 YNNKEL (reference sequence). V was shortened by 1 base and J by 1 base, with 7 bases between the two germline ends. The CDR3 is 15 amino acids. The CDR3 protein is CASSQVGLNTGELFF. Here the CDR3 DNA reads TGTGCCAGCAGCCAAGTGGGGCTGAACACCGGGGAGCTGTTTTTT.

A word on this clone: Other DNA sequences in the same sample also yield this CDR3. This sequence joins TRBV4-1 and TRBJ2-3, with D hard to call. This CDR3 region has 14 residues. Per germline, CDR1 MGHRA and CDR2 YSYEKL. Trimming pared 1 base from V and 0 bases from J, leaving 5 bases between. CDR3 sequence reads: CASSQGGSTDTQYF. CDR3 DNA sequence: TGCGCCAGCAGCCAAGGGGGTAGCACAGATACGCAGTATTTT.

The chain employs TRBV27 and TRBJ1-1; D remains ambiguous. In germline, CDR1 is MNHEY, CDR2 SMNVEV (reference sequence). V lost 2 bases and J lost 9, with 7 bases in between. This CDR3 has 11 amino acids. The CDR3 region has the DNA TGTGCCAGCAGTTTAGGGGAGAAAGCTTTCTTT. It is translated as CASSLGEKAFF.

The chain uses TRBV3-1 (or the pseudogene TRBV3-2) and TRBJ2-3; D is possibly TRBD2 (6 bases). The germline V gene encodes CDR1 LGHDT and CDR2 YNNKEL (reference sequence). CDR3 length: 15 residues. V dropped 1 base and J dropped 6 bases, with 14 bases sitting between them. The CDR3, as DNA: TGTGCCAGCAGCCAAGGTTTGGCGGGGACCGATACGCAGTATTTT. Translated, it gives CASSQGLAGTDTQYF.

The DNA for the CDR3 is TGTGCCAGCAGCCCCCCGGGCCAAGAAAGAGATACGCAGTATTTT. This codes for CASSPPGQERDTQYF. V is TRBV7-9 and J is TRBJ2-3; D call uncertain. The germline CDR1 and CDR2 sequences are SEHNR and FQNEAQ (reference sequence). V gave up 5 bases and J gave up 5 bases, with 17 bases separating them. There are 15 residues in the CDR3.

The rearrangement uses TRBV13 and TRBJ2-7; 11 bases are a match to TRBD1. The CDR3 is made up of 15 amino acids. CDR1 and CDR2 (germline): PRHDT, FYEKMQ (reference sequence). The trim removed 5 bases at V and 3 bases at J, leaving 6 bases unmatched. The CDR3 nucleotides read TGTGCCAGCAGCCCTATGGGGACAGGGGGCTACGAGCAGTACTTC. Translation gives CASSPMGTGGYEQYF.

The CDR3 loop is CASSLRGAHNSPLHF. CDR3 nucleotide sequence: TGTGCCAGCAGCTTGAGGGGCGCCCATAATTCACCCCTCCACTTT. The chain uses TRBV5-6 and TRBJ1-6; possible D gene TRBD1, 5 bases. Trimming cost V 1 base and J 5 bases, with 10 bases left between them. This CDR3 has 15 amino acids. Germline V gene sequence: CDR1 SGHDT, CDR2 YYEEEE.

The chain employs TRBV27 and TRBJ1-1; no firm D call. Trimming took off 4 bases at V and 6 bases at J, with 15 bases between the two ends. This CDR3 is 14 amino acids long. CDR1 is MNHEY and CDR2 is SMNVEV in the germline V gene (reference sequence). Written as DNA, the CDR3 is TGTGCCAGCAGTTCGGCTCCGGGATGGGCTGAAGCTTTCTTT. It yields the protein CASSSAPGWAEAFF.

This chain links TRBV16 with TRBJ1-1, with a tentative D call TRBD1 (6 bases). The germline V and J ends were trimmed by 4 bases and 5 bases, with 14 bases remaining between them. Per germline, CDR1 KGHSY and CDR2 FQNENV. There are 14 residues in the CDR3. CDR3 region: CASSPQGRGTEAFF. As DNA, the CDR3 is TGTGCCAGCAGCCCCCAGGGGCGCGGGACTGAAGCTTTCTTT.

The genes are TRBV5-1 and TRBJ1-6; the D is unclear. Germline CDR1 reads SGHRS; CDR2 reads YFSETQ. The CDR3 spans 16 residues. Trimming pared 0 bases from V and 10 bases from J, leaving 17 bases between. The CDR3 sequence: CASSLAPGSVGSPLHF. The DNA of the CDR3 is TGCGCCAGCAGCTTGGCCCCAGGCAGTGTGGGATCACCCCTCCACTTT.

This rearrangement joins TRBV10-2 to TRBJ1-4; unclear D gene. With 5 bases removed from V and 5 bases from J, the gap between germline ends came to 6 bases. Per germline, CDR1 WSHSY and CDR2 SAAADI. The CDR3 totals 12 residues. The CDR3 DNA reads TGCGCCAGCAGTAACCTCAATGAAAAACTGTTTTTT. Translating gives CASSNLNEKLFF.

In DNA, the CDR3 is TGCAGTGCTAGTGAGGGGAACACCGGGGAGCTGTTTTTT. Protein product: CSASEGNTGELFF. This sequence joins TRBV20-1 and TRBJ2-2, with D tentatively TRBD2 (5 bases). This CDR3 is 13 amino acids long. Trimming removed 3 bases at V and 1 base at J, with 6 bases between. Germline V CDR1 and CDR2: DFQATT, SNEGSKA (reference sequence).

The gene calls are TRBV5-1 and TRBJ2-5; 9 nucleotides match TRBD1. V was pared by 4 bases and J by 4 bases, with 14 bases of the junction left unmatched. The CDR3 is 17 residues long. Looked up from germline, CDR1 is SGHRS and CDR2 is YFSETQ. The chain's CDR3 is CASSGPRTGTGLETQYF. The DNA for the CDR3 is TGCGCCAGCAGCGGACCGAGGACCGGGACAGGGCTAGAGACCCAGTACTTC.

The chain carries TRBV12-5 and TRBJ1-5; D not certain. Germline CDR1 is LGHNT and CDR2 is FRNRAP. The V and J ends lost 4 bases and 5 bases respectively, with 12 bases between them. The length of the CDR3 is 14 residues. The CDR3: CASGSVTEYQPQHF. The CDR3 nucleotides read TGTGCTAGTGGTTCGGTCACTGAGTATCAGCCCCAGCATTTT.

J is TRBJ2-5 and V is TRBV11-2; the match to TRBD2 covers 15 bases. V gave up 4 bases and J gave up 4 bases; unmatched junction bases: 4. CDR3 length: 16 residues. The germline CDR1 and CDR2 sequences are SGHAT and FQNNGV. CDR3 residues: CASSSGLAGGRETQYF. The CDR3 bases are TGTGCCAGCAGCTCTGGACTAGCGGGGGGGCGAGAGACCCAGTACTTC. The full variable domain, completed using reference TRBV11-2 and TRBJ2-5, is EAGVAQSPRYKIIEKRQSVAFWCNPISGHATLYWYQQILGQGPKLLIQFQNNGVVDDSQLPKDRFSAERLKGVDSTLKIQPAKLEDSAVYLCASSSGLAGGRETQYFGPGTRLLVL.

The chain recombines TRBV14 with TRBJ1-1, with a weak D call TRBD1 (5 bases). The germline CDR1 and CDR2 sequences are SGHDN and FVKESK. CDR3 size: 14 residues. V was cut by 4 bases and J by 10 bases, with 19 bases left in between. CDR3 sequence: CASSPAGGGRVAFF. CDR3 nucleotide sequence: TGTGCCAGCAGCCCAGCTGGTGGGGGAAGGGTAGCTTTCTTT.

The rearrangement uses TRBV9 and TRBJ1-2; a possible D gene is TRBD1 (5 bases). V dropped 4 bases and J dropped 6 bases, with 22 bases sitting between them. Germline V gene data show CDR1 as SGDLS and CDR2 as YYNGEE. The CDR3 runs to 16 residues. DNA for the CDR3: TGTGCCAGCAGCCCTCCCGTGGGCGCCGGGGGGGATGGCTACACCTTC. Its protein is CASSPPVGAGGDGYTF.

CDR3 sequence reads: CASSVGLGKGSWYGYTF. The CDR3 nucleotides read TGTGCCAGCAGCGTGGGCCTCGGGAAGGGTTCTTGGTATGGCTACACCTTC. The chain combines TRBV9 with TRBJ1-2; D not resolved. This CDR3 spans 17 amino acids. Trimming removed 2 bases at V and 5 bases at J, with 22 bases between. Germline lookup yields CDR1 SGDLS and CDR2 YYNGEE.

CDR3 protein: CASSRLFPGLTGNTIYF. CDR3 coding DNA: TGTGCCAGTAGTAGGTTATTCCCAGGGTTAACTGGAAACACCATATATTTT. The chain carries TRBV19 and TRBJ1-3; a weak D match, TRBD1 (5 bases). From germline, CDR1 is LNHDA and CDR2 SQIVND (reference sequence). Trimming removed 4 bases from V and 2 bases from J, with 18 bases in between. The CDR3 has 17 amino acids.

V gene TRBV7-2 combines with J gene TRBJ2-7, with a weak D call TRBD2 (5 bases). Trimming removed 2 bases at V and 1 base at J, with 9 bases between. Germline V lookup: CDR1 SGHTA, CDR2 FQGNSA. CDR3 length equals 14 residues. CDR3 residues: CASSLLGVSYEQYF. In DNA, the CDR3 is TGTGCCAGCAGCTTACTCGGGGTGTCCTACGAGCAGTACTTC.